Presented here are 23 T cell receptor beta chains from one specimen sequenced in a study of breast tumors, draining lymph nodes, adjacent tissues. Via MiXCR, TCRdb re-called the multiplex PCR reads, giving one row per CDR3 protein. The data show about 230,000 distinct CDR3 sequences, around 32% seen once. Samples came from axillary lymph nodes draining the breast cancer. Material: axillary lymph node tissue. These receptors came from a female donor with breast cancer. Some clones in this sample may be carry-over from other donors' samples.

This clonotype has at least ten counts. This chain uses TRBV6-5 with TRBJ2-1; TRBD1 agrees at 11 bases. The length of the CDR3 is 15 residues. V lost 6 bases and J lost 8; bases outside the gene matches: 9. Germline V lookup: CDR1 MNHEY, CDR2 SVGAGI. CDR3 coding DNA: TGTGCCAGCAGCCGCGGGACAGGGGGAGACGATGAGCAGTTCTTC. Protein sequence: CASSRGTGGDDEQFF.

A word on this clonotype: In this CDR3 the conserved last residue, phenylalanine or tryptophan, is missing, so a read error is likely. V and J are TRBV11-2 and TRBJ1-6, with 7 bases matching TRBD1. V lost 4 bases and J lost 9; bases outside the gene matches: 6. This CDR3 is built from 14 residues. CDR1 is SGHAT and CDR2 is FQNNGV in the germline V gene. The CDR3 DNA reads as TGTGCCAGCAGCTCCGGACAGGATACTTCACCCCTCCACCTT. This gives the protein CASSSGQDTSPLHL.

Concerning this clonotype: A much more abundant neighbour one base away suggests this may be a read error. Here the CDR3 omits its conserved ending phenylalanine or tryptophan, so a read error is the likely source. V and J are TRBV27 and TRBJ2-7; 7 nucleotides agree with TRBD1. This CDR3 is built from 14 residues. Trimming took 5 bases from V and 0 from J; bases not matched to a gene: 4. Per the germline V gene, CDR1 is MNHEY and CDR2 is SMNVEV (reference sequence). This CDR3 reads CASSLGQSSYEQYL. As DNA, the CDR3 is TGTGCCAGCAGTCTGGGACAGAGCTCCTACGAGCAGTACCTC.

The genes are TRBV11-3 and TRBJ2-6, with 7 bases aligning to TRBD1. V shed 5 bases, J shed 4 bases, and the junction held 11 bases outside the gene matches. CDR1 and CDR2 from the germline V gene are SGHNT and YENEEA. The CDR3 is made up of 17 amino acids. CDR3 protein: CASSQGQSYTGANVLTF. The DNA for the CDR3 is TGTGCCAGCAGCCAGGGACAGAGTTACACCGGGGCCAACGTCCTGACTTTC.

The V and J genes are TRBV19 and TRBJ1-2, with TRBD1 matching 11 bases. Germline-derived CDR1 and CDR2 are LNHDA and SQIVND (reference sequence). The CDR3 loop spans 13 amino acids. Germline trimming cut 5 bases from V and 7 bases from J; bases unmatched to any gene: 3. CDR3 DNA: TGTGCCAGTAGTCCCGGGACAGGGGGTGGCTACACCTTC. Residues: CASSPGTGGGYTF.

The sample holds many counts of this clonotype. The gene calls are TRBV12-3 or TRBV12-4 and TRBJ2-3; TRBD2 is a possible D gene (5 bases). CDR3 length: 15 residues. Trimming removed 7 bases from V and 4 bases from J, with 18 bases in between. The CDR3 region is CASTLNGKRADTQYF. CDR3 nucleotide sequence: TGTGCCAGCACCCTCAACGGGAAAAGGGCAGATACGCAGTATTTT.

This clonotype was counted many times. This chain uses TRBV6-2 or TRBV6-3 with TRBJ2-2, with a tentative D call TRBD1 (5 bases). The CDR3 runs to 15 residues. CDR1 and CDR2 from the germline V gene are MNHEY and SVGEGT. Trimming took off 5 bases at V and 1 base at J, with 11 bases between the two ends. Here the CDR3 reads CASSTPGRNTGELFF. DNA for the CDR3: TGTGCCAGCAGTACACCAGGGCGGAACACCGGGGAGCTGTTTTTT.

The chain's CDR3 is CSVAQGIYNEQFF. DNA for the CDR3: TGCAGCGTTGCACAGGGGATATACAATGAGCAGTTCTTC. The chain carries TRBV29-1 and TRBJ2-1; 7 bases map to TRBD1. J was trimmed by 4 bases and V by 4 bases; bases with no gene match: 4. Germline V lookup: CDR1 SQVTM, CDR2 ANQGSEA. There are 13 residues in the CDR3.

This clonotype was counted between two and nine times. A read error may explain this, as a much larger clone is one base away. CDR3 bases: TGTGCCAGCAGCTTAGGACAGGCGAGGCGGGAAGTGAACCCCGGGGAGCTGTTTTTT. Amino acids: CASSLGQARREVNPGELFF. The chain recombines TRBV7-8 with TRBJ2-2; either TRBD1 or TRBD2 may supply D (6 bases each). There are 19 residues in the CDR3. Looked up from germline, CDR1 is SGHVS and CDR2 is FQNEAQ.

V is TRBV5-1 and J is TRBJ1-2; 8 bases are a match to TRBD1. In germline, CDR1 is SGHRS, CDR2 YFSETQ. Trimming removed 4 bases from V and 4 bases from J; junction bases left unmatched: 3. The CDR3 contains 13 residues. CDR3: CASSDDRGYGYTF. CDR3 nucleotide sequence: TGCGCCAGCAGCGACGACAGGGGCTATGGCTACACCTTC.

This clonotype was found many times. The chain combines TRBV19 with TRBJ1-3; D gene uncertain. V lost 4 bases to trimming and J lost 3 bases, with 7 bases between them. This CDR3 has 13 amino acids. In germline, CDR1 is LNHDA, CDR2 SQIVND (reference sequence). CDR3 protein: CASSNGFGNTIYF. As DNA, the CDR3 is TGTGCCAGTAGTAACGGGTTTGGAAACACCATATATTTT.

This clonotype was counted ten times or more. The chain joins TRBV30 to TRBJ1-6, with a weak D call TRBD1 (5 bases). The germline gives CDR1 GTSNPN, CDR2 SVGIG (reference sequence). The CDR3 runs to 15 residues. V gave up 0 bases and J gave up 8 bases, with 14 bases separating them. For the CDR3, the DNA is TGTGCCTGGAGTGTAATCCCCCGGGGGGATTCACCCCTCCACTTT. Translated, it gives CAWSVIPRGDSPLHF.

This clonotype was observed many times. A much larger clone is a single base away; this may be a read error. The chain combines TRBV7-2 with TRBJ1-2; TRBD1 matches 8 bases. This CDR3 contains 15 residues. The germline V gene has CDR1 SGHTA and CDR2 FQGNSA. CDR3 in amino acids: CASSLDGQGAYGYPF. The CDR3 region has the DNA TGTGCCAGCAGCCTGGACGGACAGGGAGCCTATGGCTACCCCTTC.

This clonotype was seen at least ten times. The chain employs TRBV20-1 and TRBJ1-5; tentatively, D is TRBD1 (5 bases). The CDR3 runs to 14 residues. Germline values: CDR1 DFQATT, CDR2 SNEGSKA (reference sequence). Trimming cost V 6 bases and J 3 bases, with 15 bases left between them. In DNA form, the CDR3 reads TGCAGTGCCAACCCGGGGCGGGACAATCAGCCCCAGCATTTT. It translates to CSANPGRDNQPQHF.

This clonotype has at least ten counts. The chain links TRBV9 to TRBJ2-1, with D perhaps matching TRBD2 (5 bases). Trimming pared 4 bases from V and 9 bases from J, leaving 17 bases between. Per germline, CDR1 SGDLS and CDR2 YYNGEE. The CDR3 consists of 14 residues. CDR3 DNA: TGTGCCAGCAGCCCGGAGGCGAGGAGAGGTGAGCAGTTCTTC. Translated: CASSPEARRGEQFF.

There are many counts of this clonotype. This sequence joins TRBV19 and TRBJ2-3, with D possibly TRBD1 on 6 matching bases. V lost 5 bases, J lost 5 bases, and 17 bases lay in between. The germline CDR1 and CDR2 sequences are LNHDA and SQIVND (reference sequence). The CDR3 is made up of 15 amino acids. CDR3 sequence (DNA): TGTGCCAGTAGTGATCGCAACAGGGCCGGAGATACGCAGTATTTT. Translated, it gives CASSDRNRAGDTQYF. Supplemented by reference TRBV19 and TRBJ2-3, the full variable domain reads DGGITQSPKYLFRKEGQNVTLSCEQNLNHDAMYWYRQDPGQGLRLIYYSQIVNDFQKGDIAEGYSVSREKKESFPLTVTSAQKNPTAFYLCASSDRNRAGDTQYFGPGTRLTVL.

As to this clonotype: This CDR3 is missing its conserved last phenylalanine or tryptophan, likely due to a read error. This chain joins TRBV7-9 and TRBJ2-5; D ambiguous. This CDR3 is built from 14 residues. The germline V gene encodes CDR1 SEHNR and CDR2 FQNEAQ (reference sequence). CDR3 in amino acids: CASSLPGVRETQYL. Here the CDR3 DNA reads TGTGCCAGTAGCTTGCCTGGTGTTCGAGAGACCCAGTACCTC.

A remark on this clonotype: It is likely a read error, because the conserved phenylalanine at the end of the CDR3 is missing. The rearrangement links TRBV20-1 to TRBJ2-3; 10 bases agree with TRBD2. The CDR3 has 16 residues. Per germline, CDR1 DFQATT and CDR2 SNEGSKA (reference sequence). V lost 6 bases and J lost 0; bases outside the gene matches: 9. The CDR3 protein is CSAQREGPRSTDTQYL. CDR3 sequence (DNA): TGCAGTGCACAGCGGGAGGGACCTCGGAGCACAGATACGCAGTATCTT.

This clonotype was detected many times. J is TRBJ1-5 and V is TRBV30; D uncertain. This CDR3 spans 13 amino acids. The V gene lost 2 bases and the J gene lost 4 bases, with 9 bases spanning the gap. Germline V gives CDR1 GTSNPN, CDR2 SVGIG (reference sequence). In DNA form, the CDR3 reads TGTGCCTGGAGTTTTACAGAGAATCAGCCCCAGCATTTT. This sequence encodes CAWSFTENQPQHF.

This clonotype was seen many times. This chain uses TRBV2 with TRBJ2-7; 9 bases line up with TRBD2. The trim removed 7 bases at V and 6 bases at J, leaving 10 bases unmatched. The CDR3 spans 14 residues. The germline CDR1 and CDR2 sequences are SNHLY and FYNNEI. Written as DNA, the CDR3 is TGTGCCAGCAAGGGACTAGCTTCGGGCCGCGAGCAGTACTTC. Its translation: CASKGLASGREQYF.

The sample holds one count of this clonotype. The chain combines TRBV19 with TRBJ1-1; D remains unclear. V was clipped by 3 bases and J by 2 bases, with 13 bases between them. This CDR3 has 15 residues. Looked up from germline, CDR1 is LNHDA and CDR2 is SQIVND (reference sequence). The CDR3 sequence: CASSIFKAENTEAFF. CDR3 coding DNA: TGTGCCAGTAGTATTTTTAAGGCCGAAAACACTGAAGCTTTCTTT.

The rearrangement links TRBV4-1 to TRBJ2-1; 10 bases match TRBD2. CDR3 size: 17 residues. Losses at the gene ends were 3 bases for V and 2 bases for J; bases not matched to a gene: 7. Germline V CDR1 and CDR2: MGHRA, YSYEKL. CDR3 bases: TGCGCCAGCAGCCAGGGGGGGGGACTAGCGACCTACAATGAGCAGTTCTTC. It translates to CASSQGGGLATYNEQFF.

V and J are TRBV12-3 or TRBV12-4 and TRBJ1-2; D unclear. This CDR3 region has 12 residues. V shed 6 bases and J shed 11 bases, with 16 bases lying between them. CDR3 coding DNA: TGTGCCAGCAGCCGACTAGCCATCGCGTACACCTTC. It translates to CASSRLAIAYTF.